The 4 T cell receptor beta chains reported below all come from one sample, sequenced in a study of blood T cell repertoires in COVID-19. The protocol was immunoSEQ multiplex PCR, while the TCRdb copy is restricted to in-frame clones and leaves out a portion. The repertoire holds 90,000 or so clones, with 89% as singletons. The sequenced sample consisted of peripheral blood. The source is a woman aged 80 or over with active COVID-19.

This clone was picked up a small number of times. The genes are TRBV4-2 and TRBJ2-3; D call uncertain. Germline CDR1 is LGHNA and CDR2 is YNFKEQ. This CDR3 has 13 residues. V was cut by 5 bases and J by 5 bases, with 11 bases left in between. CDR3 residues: CASSGEIGDTQYF. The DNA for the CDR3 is TGTGCCAGCAGCGGAGAGATTGGAGATACGCAGTATTTT.

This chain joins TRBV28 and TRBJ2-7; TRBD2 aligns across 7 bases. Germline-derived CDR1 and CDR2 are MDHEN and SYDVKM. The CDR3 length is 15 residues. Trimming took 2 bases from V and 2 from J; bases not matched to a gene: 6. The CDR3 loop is CASSLGTGTTYEQYF. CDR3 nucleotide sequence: TGTGCCAGCAGTTTAGGTACCGGGACTACCTACGAGCAGTACTTC.

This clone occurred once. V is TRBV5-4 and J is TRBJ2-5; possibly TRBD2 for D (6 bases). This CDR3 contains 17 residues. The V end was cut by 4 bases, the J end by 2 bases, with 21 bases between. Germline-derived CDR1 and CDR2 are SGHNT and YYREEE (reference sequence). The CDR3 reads CASSLGSGGTIQETQYF. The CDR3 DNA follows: TGTGCCAGCAGCCTGGGTAGTGGCGGGACGATACAAGAGACCCAGTACTTC.

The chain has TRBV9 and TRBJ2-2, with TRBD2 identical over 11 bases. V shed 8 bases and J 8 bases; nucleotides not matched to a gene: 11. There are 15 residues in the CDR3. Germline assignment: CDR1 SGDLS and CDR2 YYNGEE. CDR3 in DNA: TGTGCCAGTTATCAGGCTAGCGGGAGGTTGGGGGAGCTGTTTTTT. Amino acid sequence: CASYQASGRLGELFF.